These 9 T cell receptor beta chains share one sample of origin, sequenced in a study of T cells after yellow fever vaccination. A single record per CDR3 protein comes from TCRdb applying MiXCR to the 5' RACE reads. The sample includes fewer than 450,000 distinct CDR3 sequences, about 7.8% of them seen just once. The material was PBMCs, obtained about 49 days after the first yellow fever vaccination. The source is a man between 18 and 35 years old who received the YFV17D yellow fever vaccine.

This clonotype has only a few counts. The chain has TRBV4-3 and TRBJ1-2; no clear D. Per the germline V gene, CDR1 is LGHNA and CDR2 is YSLEER. Deletions cut 2 bases from V and 8 bases from J, with 18 bases between. This CDR3 region has 15 residues. The CDR3 reads CASSQLEWTVGGYTF. The CDR3 DNA is TGCGCCAGCAGCCAACTAGAGTGGACCGTCGGGGGCTACACCTTC.

This clonotype was observed a few times. The chain joins TRBV7-2 to TRBJ1-5; tentative D call: TRBD1 (6 bases). V lost 4 bases to trimming and J lost 7 bases, with 14 bases between them. The length of the CDR3 is 14 residues. The V gene's germline CDR1 is SGHTA and CDR2 FQGNSA. CDR3 sequence reads: CASSYDGGRQPQHF. The CDR3 region has the DNA TGTGCCAGCAGCTACGATGGGGGCCGGCAGCCCCAGCATTTT.

The V gene is TRBV7-6, the J gene TRBJ1-3, with D perhaps TRBD1 (5 bases). This CDR3 region has 14 residues. Trimming removed 8 bases at V and 1 base at J, with 12 bases between. The germline V gene has CDR1 SGHVS and CDR2 FNYEAQ. This CDR3 is CASYPGGSGNTIYF. The DNA of the CDR3 is TGTGCCAGCTACCCGGGGGGATCTGGAAACACCATATATTTT.

This chain connects TRBV12-3 or TRBV12-4 to TRBJ2-7; D gene uncertain. The CDR3 spans 12 residues. Trimming shortened V by 3 bases and J by 6 bases, and 9 bases separated the two germline ends. The CDR3 coding sequence is TGTGCCAGCAGTTTCGTTAGTGTCGAGCAGTACTTC. Its translation is CASSFVSVEQYF.

This clonotype was observed a few times. The chain employs TRBV3-1 and TRBJ1-1; D perhaps matches TRBD1 (6 bases). Germline assignment: CDR1 LGHDT and CDR2 YNNKEL (reference sequence). This CDR3 has 11 residues. Trimming took 4 bases from V and 8 from J, leaving 8 bases between them. CDR3 sequence: CASSRGGEAFF. The CDR3 region has the DNA TGTGCCAGCAGCCGAGGGGGAGAAGCTTTCTTT.

This clonotype was picked up many times. The J gene is TRBJ2-7, the V gene TRBV3-1, with D perhaps assigned TRBD1 or TRBD2 (5 bases each). This CDR3 is 12 amino acids long. Germline CDR1 is LGHDT and CDR2 is YNNKEL (reference sequence). V shed 3 bases and J shed 6 bases, with 9 bases lying between them. The CDR3 nucleotides are TGTGCCAGCAGCCACGGGACGGCCGAGCAGTACTTC. Translated, it gives CASSHGTAEQYF.

This clonotype was counted only a few times. The CDR3: CASSSWTSQETQYF. CDR3 nucleotide sequence: TGTGCCAGCAGCTCGTGGACAAGCCAAGAGACCCAGTACTTC. The chain links TRBV7-6 to TRBJ2-5; D might be TRBD1 (5 bases). This CDR3 contains 14 residues. CDR1 and CDR2 from the germline V gene are SGHVS and FNYEAQ. Trimming shortened V by 4 bases and J by 1 base, and 10 bases separated the two germline ends.

The V call is TRBV20-1, the J call TRBJ2-2; 8 bases map to TRBD2. CDR3 length: 14 residues. V shed 6 bases, J shed 4 bases, and the junction held 7 bases outside the gene matches. Germline CDR1 DFQATT, CDR2 SNEGSKA (reference sequence). This chain's CDR3 is CSARTSRGTGELFF. For the CDR3, the DNA is TGCAGTGCGCGGACTAGCCGCGGCACCGGGGAGCTGTTTTTT.

This sequence joins TRBV27 and TRBJ1-6; D gene unclear. The CDR3 spans 14 residues. With 2 bases removed from V and 3 bases from J, the gap between germline ends came to 5 bases. Germline assignment: CDR1 MNHEY and CDR2 SMNVEV (reference sequence). The DNA of the CDR3 is TGTGCCAGCAGTTTAATGGGCTATAATTCACCCCTCCACTTT. Translation gives CASSLMGYNSPLHF.